This T cell receptor beta chain was recorded in a study of T cells in Graves' hyperthyroidism and ophthalmopathy. Study-wide results and limits: Ophthalmopathy was identified by the model a median about seven months ahead of onset. Most thyroid clonotypes that were expanded above 0.001 also turned up in blood.

Isolation of PBMCs was performed on around 9.7 ml fresh peripheral blood. Template material for amplifying TCR beta CDR3 regions consisted of RNA transcripts. Researchers ran a first-round RT-PCR on the TCR CDR3 using the HTBI primer set. In TCRdb, the multiplex PCR reads were re-called with MiXCR into one record per CDR3 protein. This sample has hundreds of thousands of distinct CDR3 sequences, with roughly 14% found just once. This clonotype was seen at least ten times. Its matching antigen is unknown. This clonotype was obtained from a man aged 18 to 30 with Graves' ophthalmopathy. Sample: blood.

CDR3: CASSYRDGGRNYGYTF. Here the CDR3 DNA reads TGTGCCAGCAGTTACCGGGATGGGGGGCGTAACTATGGCTACACCTTC. This sequence joins TRBV6-5 and TRBJ1-2, with a possible D match to TRBD1 (6 bases). The CDR3 runs to 16 residues. Germline assignment: CDR1 MNHEY and CDR2 SVGAGI. Trimming removed 2 bases at V and 1 base at J, with 14 bases between.